One and the same sample provided the 15 T cell receptor beta chains below, sequenced in a study of molecular identifiers for immune sequencing clone quantification. Each CDR3 protein gets one entry after TCRdb re-called the PCR reads with MiXCR. The sample contains 85,000 to 90,000 distinct CDR3 sequences, over 15% of which appear only once. Material for sequencing was naive CD8+ T cells from blood, with Jurkat cell RNA spiked in. The sample's subset: FACS-sorted CD8+CD4-CCR7+CD45RA+ naive T cells. The receptors come from a human donor in good health. Some libraries in this study had Jurkat cell RNA spiked in.

This clonotype was detected ten times or more. The chain employs TRBV27 and TRBJ1-5; D not certain. CDR1 is MNHEY, CDR2 SMNVEV, per germline (reference sequence). The ends were cut back, 0 bases at V and 5 bases at J, with 11 bases in the middle. This CDR3 spans 15 amino acids. This CDR3 is CASSLSPPGHQPQHF. In nucleotides, the CDR3 is TGTGCCAGCAGTTTATCCCCCCCCGGACATCAGCCCCAGCATTTT.

Notes on this clonotype: The junction and the germline gene differ at one end; a read error may be behind it. The chain recombines TRBV12-3 or TRBV12-4 with TRBJ2-3, with 7 bases matching TRBD2. This CDR3 has 13 amino acids. For the CDR3, the DNA is TGTGCCAGCAGGTGGGGGGGAACAGATACGAAGTATTTT. Its protein product is CASRWGGTDTKYF.

As to this clonotype: This may stem from a read error, because a much larger clone lies one nucleotide away. The genes are TRBV12-3 or TRBV12-4 and TRBJ2-7; 8 bases are shared with TRBD2. V gave up 5 bases and J gave up 6 bases; unmatched junction bases: 12. The CDR3 extends over 15 amino acids. The CDR3 region is CASSPGTRVVVEQYF. For the CDR3, the DNA is TGTGCCAGCAGTCCCGGGACTAGGGTTGTTGTCGAGCAGTACTTC.

On this clonotype: A much larger clone sits a single nucleotide away, making a read error possible. V usage is TRBV9 and J usage is TRBJ2-1, with TRBD1 identical over 8 bases. The CDR3 loop spans 14 amino acids. Germline values: CDR1 SGDLS, CDR2 YYNGEE. The DNA for the CDR3 is TGTGCCAGCAACGTACAGGGGGACATATATGAGCAGTTCTTC. Amino acid sequence: CASNVQGDIYEQFF.

As concerns this clonotype: One base away lies a much larger clone, so this may be a sequencing read error. J is TRBJ2-2 and V is TRBV12-3 or TRBV12-4; D not resolved. The CDR3 covers 14 residues. CDR3 sequence (DNA): TGTGCCAGCAGTCCACGCAGGTCCACCGAGGAGCTGTTTTTT. Amino acid sequence: CASSPRRSTEELFF.

This clonotype showed up many times. The chain employs TRBV27 and TRBJ2-1; the D gene could be TRBD1 or TRBD2 (5 bases each). Germline loops: CDR1 MNHEY, CDR2 SMNVEV (reference sequence). This CDR3 has 15 residues. Trimming removed 0 bases at V and 4 bases at J, with 10 bases between. The DNA of the CDR3 is TGTGCCAGCAGTTTATCGTGGGACCATTACAATGAGCAGTTCTTC. This codes for CASSLSWDHYNEQFF.

This clonotype has at least ten counts. This rearrangement joins TRBV9 to TRBJ1-1, with D unresolved. The CDR3 spans 12 residues. CDR1 is SGDLS, CDR2 YYNGEE, per germline. Between the trimmed V and J ends, which lost 0 bases and 8 bases, there was a span of 8 bases. Written as DNA, the CDR3 is TGTGCCAGCAGCGTAGTGGAGGGCGAAGCTTTCTTT. Amino acids: CASSVVEGEAFF.

J is TRBJ1-5 and V is TRBV4-1; D is unresolved. CDR1 and CDR2 (germline): MGHRA, YSYEKL. The CDR3 is made up of 14 amino acids. Between the trimmed V and J ends, which lost 0 bases and 5 bases, there was a span of 8 bases. The DNA for the CDR3 is TGCGCCAGCAGCCAAGATTATCGGGATCAGCCCCAGCATTTT. Residues: CASSQDYRDQPQHF.

A word on this clonotype: One base away lies a much larger clone, so this may be a sequencing read error. The chain joins TRBV4-1 to TRBJ2-7; TRBD2 might be the D (5 bases). Germline CDR1 and CDR2: MGHRA and YSYEKL. The CDR3 spans 15 residues. In nucleotides, the CDR3 is TGCGCCAGCAGCCAAGATGCGGCGGGCATGGAAGAGCGGTACTTC. Protein: CASSQDAAGMEERYF.

This clonotype came up many times. CDR3 region: CASKGWAGGGYEQYF. CDR3 nucleotide sequence: TGTGCCAGCAAGGGTTGGGCAGGGGGCGGTTACGAGCAGTACTTC. The chain couples TRBV6-5 to TRBJ2-7; 8 positions agree with TRBD1. Germline loops: CDR1 MNHEY, CDR2 SVGAGI. Trimming removed 7 bases from V and 4 bases from J; junction bases left unmatched: 12. The CDR3 has 15 amino acids.

This clonotype was detected many times. The conserved phenylalanine or tryptophan is not found at the CDR3 terminus, so this likely reflects a read error. The DNA is omitted, as the CDR3 cannot be located on it reliably, and the CDR3 follows TCRdb's listing. The chain is built from TRBV25-1 and TRBJ1-1; TRBD1, the table's D call, was not compared with the DNA. From its first to its last residue, the CDR3 has 12 amino acids. Germline V gives CDR1 MGHDK, CDR2 SYGVNS. Here the CDR3 reads CASSGGGTVWCV.

This clonotype was counted at least ten times. The rearrangement joins TRBV4-3 to TRBJ1-1; TRBD1 might be the D (6 bases). The CDR3 is made up of 18 amino acids. CDR1 is LGHNA, CDR2 YSLEER, per germline. Trimming removed 0 bases from V and 1 base from J, with 18 bases in between. CDR3 sequence: CASSQERVQGLGNTEAFF. CDR3 DNA: TGCGCCAGCAGCCAAGAAAGGGTGCAGGGGCTCGGGAACACTGAAGCTTTCTTT.

This clonotype was counted many times. The gene calls are TRBV7-2 and TRBJ1-5; D is undetermined. Germline CDR1 is SGHTA and CDR2 is FQGNSA. The CDR3 covers 18 residues. The ends were cut back, 1 base at V and 3 bases at J, with 19 bases in the middle. CDR3 protein: CASSLDHTGFLLNQPQHF. In DNA, the CDR3 is TGTGCCAGCAGCTTAGACCATACTGGGTTCCTTCTCAATCAGCCCCAGCATTTT.

This clonotype was counted only a few times. Germline and junction disagree at one end, which may indicate a read error. The gene calls are TRBV11-1 and TRBJ2-1; 7 nucleotides line up with TRBD2. The CDR3 is made up of 15 amino acids. Looked up from germline, CDR1 is SGHAT and CDR2 is FQDESV (reference sequence). The CDR3 spells CASSFLAEEGNGQFF. In DNA form, the CDR3 reads TGTGCCAGCAGCTTTCTAGCGGAGGAGGGGAATGGGCAGTTCTTC.

This clonotype has at least ten counts. V and J are TRBV27 and TRBJ2-1; D is possibly TRBD1 (8 bases). Germline V gene lookup returns CDR1 MNHEY and CDR2 SMNVEV (reference sequence). V lost 10 bases to trimming and J lost 8 bases, with 15 bases between them. This CDR3 has 12 residues. The CDR3 spells CATRQGRDEQFF. CDR3 in DNA: TGTGCCACGAGACAGGGGAGGGATGAGCAGTTCTTC.